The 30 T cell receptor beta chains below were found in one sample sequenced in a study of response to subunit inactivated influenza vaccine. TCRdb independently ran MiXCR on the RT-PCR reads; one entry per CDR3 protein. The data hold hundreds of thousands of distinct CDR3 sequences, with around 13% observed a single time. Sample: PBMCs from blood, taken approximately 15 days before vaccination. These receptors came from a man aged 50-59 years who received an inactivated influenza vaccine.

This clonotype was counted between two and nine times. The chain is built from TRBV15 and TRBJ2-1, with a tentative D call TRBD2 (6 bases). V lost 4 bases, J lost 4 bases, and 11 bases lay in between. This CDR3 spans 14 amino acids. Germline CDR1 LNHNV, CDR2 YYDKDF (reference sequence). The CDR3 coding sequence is TGTGCCACCAGCACCCGGGAGCGGTACAATGAGCAGTTCTTC. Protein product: CATSTRERYNEQFF.

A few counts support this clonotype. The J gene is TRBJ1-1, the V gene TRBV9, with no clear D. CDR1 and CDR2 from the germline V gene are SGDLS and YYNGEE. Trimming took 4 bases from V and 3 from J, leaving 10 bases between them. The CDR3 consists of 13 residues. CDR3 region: CASSRIPDTEAFF. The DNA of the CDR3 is TGTGCCAGCAGCCGAATCCCGGACACTGAAGCTTTCTTT. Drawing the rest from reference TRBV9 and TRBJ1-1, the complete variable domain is DSGVTQTPKHLITATGQRVTLRCSPRSGDLSVYWYQQSLDQGLQFLIQYYNGEERAKGNILERFSAQQFPDLHSELNLSSLELGDSALYFCASSRIPDTEAFFGQGTRLTVV.

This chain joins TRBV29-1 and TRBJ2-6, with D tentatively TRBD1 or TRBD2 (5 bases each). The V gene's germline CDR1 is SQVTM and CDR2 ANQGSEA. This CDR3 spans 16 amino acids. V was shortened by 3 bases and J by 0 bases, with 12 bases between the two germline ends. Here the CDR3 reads CSVEGEPSSGANVLTF. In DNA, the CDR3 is TGCAGCGTTGAGGGGGAGCCGAGCTCTGGGGCCAACGTCCTGACTTTC.

The CDR3: CSARTPGTSGTYEQYF. The CDR3 DNA follows: TGCAGTGCTAGAACCCCTGGGACTAGCGGGACATACGAGCAGTACTTC. V usage is TRBV20-1 and J usage is TRBJ2-7; 13 nucleotides align to TRBD2. The J segment lost 4 bases and the V segment lost 2 bases, leaving 8 bases of the junction unmatched. Germline V gene data show CDR1 as DFQATT and CDR2 as SNEGSKA (reference sequence). This CDR3 has 16 residues.

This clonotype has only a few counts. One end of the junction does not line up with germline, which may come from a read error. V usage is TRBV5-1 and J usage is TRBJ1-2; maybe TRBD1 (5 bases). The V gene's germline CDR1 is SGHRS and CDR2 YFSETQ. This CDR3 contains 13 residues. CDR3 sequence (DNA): TGCGCCACCAGCAGAGGGGAGAGCTATGGCTACACCTTC. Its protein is CATSRGESYGYTF.

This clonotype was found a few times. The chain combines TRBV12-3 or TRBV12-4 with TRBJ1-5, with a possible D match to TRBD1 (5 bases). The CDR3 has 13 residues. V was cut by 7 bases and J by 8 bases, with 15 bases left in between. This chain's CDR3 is CASTPSGIKPQHF. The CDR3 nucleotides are TGTGCCAGCACCCCCTCAGGGATAAAGCCCCAGCATTTT.

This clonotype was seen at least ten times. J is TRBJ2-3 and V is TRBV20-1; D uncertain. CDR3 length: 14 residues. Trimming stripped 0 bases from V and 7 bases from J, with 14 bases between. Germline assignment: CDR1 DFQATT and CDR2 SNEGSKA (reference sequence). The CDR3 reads CSARDLVFPHTQYF. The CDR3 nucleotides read TGCAGTGCTAGAGACCTAGTTTTCCCGCATACGCAGTATTTT.

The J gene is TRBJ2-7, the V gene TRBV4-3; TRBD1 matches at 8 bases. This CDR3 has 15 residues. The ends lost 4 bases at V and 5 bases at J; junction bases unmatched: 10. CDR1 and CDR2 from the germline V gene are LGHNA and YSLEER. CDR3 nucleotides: TGCGCCAGCAGCCCTTTCTGGACAGGGAAGGACGAGCAGTACTTC. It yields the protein CASSPFWTGKDEQYF.

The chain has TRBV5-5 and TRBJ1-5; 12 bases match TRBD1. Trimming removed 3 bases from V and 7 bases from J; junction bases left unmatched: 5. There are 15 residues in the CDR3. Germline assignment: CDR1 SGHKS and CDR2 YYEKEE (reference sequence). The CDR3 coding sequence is TGTGCCAGCAGCTGGGGACAGGGGGCGGGGCAGCCCCAGCATTTT. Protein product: CASSWGQGAGQPQHF.

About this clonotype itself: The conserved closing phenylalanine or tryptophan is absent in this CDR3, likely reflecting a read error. CDR3 in DNA: TGTGCCAGCAGCTTCGGACAGGGAGGCACAGATACGCAGTATATT. This gives the protein CASSFGQGGTDTQYI. The chain links TRBV11-2 to TRBJ2-3; 8 bases fit TRBD1. The CDR3 has 15 amino acids. The germline CDR1 and CDR2 sequences are SGHAT and FQNNGV. The V segment lost 3 bases and the J segment 1 base; nucleotides outside the gene matches: 3.

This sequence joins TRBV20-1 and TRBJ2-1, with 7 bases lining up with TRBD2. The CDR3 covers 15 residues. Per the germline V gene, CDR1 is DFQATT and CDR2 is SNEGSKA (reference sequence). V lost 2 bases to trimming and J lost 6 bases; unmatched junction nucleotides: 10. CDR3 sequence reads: CSARPEGRAFNEQFF. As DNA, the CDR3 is TGCAGTGCTAGACCTGAAGGGAGGGCATTCAATGAGCAGTTCTTC.

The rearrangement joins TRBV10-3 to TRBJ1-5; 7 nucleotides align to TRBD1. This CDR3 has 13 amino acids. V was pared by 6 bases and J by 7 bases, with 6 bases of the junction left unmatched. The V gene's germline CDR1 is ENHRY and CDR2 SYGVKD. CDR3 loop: CAISGQEEQPQHF. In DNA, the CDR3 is TGTGCCATCAGCGGACAGGAAGAACAGCCCCAGCATTTT.

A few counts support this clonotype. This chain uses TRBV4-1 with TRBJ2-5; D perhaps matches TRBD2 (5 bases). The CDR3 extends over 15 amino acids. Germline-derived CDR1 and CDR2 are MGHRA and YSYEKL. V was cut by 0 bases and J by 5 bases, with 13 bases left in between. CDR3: CASSQEGLPGETQYF. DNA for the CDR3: TGCGCCAGCAGCCAAGAAGGGCTACCGGGGGAGACCCAGTACTTC.

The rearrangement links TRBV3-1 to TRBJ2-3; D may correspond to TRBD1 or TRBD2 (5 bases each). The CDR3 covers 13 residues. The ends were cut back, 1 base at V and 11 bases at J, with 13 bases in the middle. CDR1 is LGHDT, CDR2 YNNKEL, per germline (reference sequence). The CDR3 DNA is TGTGCCAGCAGCCAAGGTCGAGGGGATGGGCAGTATTTT. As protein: CASSQGRGDGQYF.

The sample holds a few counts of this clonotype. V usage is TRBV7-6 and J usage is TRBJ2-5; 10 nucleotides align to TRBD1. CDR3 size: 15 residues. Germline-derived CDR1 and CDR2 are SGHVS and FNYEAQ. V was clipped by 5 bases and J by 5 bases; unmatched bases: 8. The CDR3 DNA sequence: TGTGCCAGCAGCCTCCCGGACAGGGGGAGGGAGACCCAGTACTTC. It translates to CASSLPDRGRETQYF.

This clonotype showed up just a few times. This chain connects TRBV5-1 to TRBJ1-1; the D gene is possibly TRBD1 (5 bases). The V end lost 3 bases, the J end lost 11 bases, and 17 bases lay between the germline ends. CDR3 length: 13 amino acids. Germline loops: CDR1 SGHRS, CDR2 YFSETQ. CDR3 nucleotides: TGCGCCAGCAGCTCTAGGGCCAGGGAGAGGGCTTTCTTT. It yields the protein CASSSRARERAFF.

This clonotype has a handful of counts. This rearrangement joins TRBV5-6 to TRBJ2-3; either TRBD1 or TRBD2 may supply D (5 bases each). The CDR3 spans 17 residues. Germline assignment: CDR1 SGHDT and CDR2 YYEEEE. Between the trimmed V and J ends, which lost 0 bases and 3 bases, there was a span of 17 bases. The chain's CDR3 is CASSLVVFGTDTDTQYF. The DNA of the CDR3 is TGTGCCAGCAGCTTGGTTGTTTTCGGGACCGATACAGATACGCAGTATTTT.

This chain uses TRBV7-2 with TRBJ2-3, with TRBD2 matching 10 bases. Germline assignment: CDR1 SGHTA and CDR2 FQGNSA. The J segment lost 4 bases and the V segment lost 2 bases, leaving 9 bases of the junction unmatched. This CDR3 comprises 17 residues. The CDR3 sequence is CASSLRGGTSASDTQYF. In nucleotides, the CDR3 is TGTGCCAGCAGCTTAAGGGGAGGGACTAGCGCATCAGATACGCAGTATTTT.

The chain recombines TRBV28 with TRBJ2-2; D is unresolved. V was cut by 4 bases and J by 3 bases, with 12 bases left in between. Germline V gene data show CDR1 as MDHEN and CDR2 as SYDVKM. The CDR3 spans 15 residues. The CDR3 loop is CASSSPPLYTGELFF. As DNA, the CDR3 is TGTGCCAGCAGTTCCCCCCCTCTCTACACCGGGGAGCTGTTTTTT. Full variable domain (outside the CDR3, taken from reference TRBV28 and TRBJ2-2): DVKVTQSSRYLVKRTGEKVFLECVQDMDHENMFWYRQDPGLGLRLIYFSYDVKMKEKGDIPEGYSVSREKKERFSLILESASTNQTSMYLCASSSPPLYTGELFFGEGSRLTVL.

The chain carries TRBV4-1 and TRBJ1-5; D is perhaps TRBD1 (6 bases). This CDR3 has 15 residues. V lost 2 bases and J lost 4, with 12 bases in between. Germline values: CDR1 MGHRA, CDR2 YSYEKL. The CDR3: CASSQSAGVNQPQHF. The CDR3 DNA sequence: TGCGCCAGCAGCCAATCGGCAGGGGTAAATCAGCCCCAGCATTTT.

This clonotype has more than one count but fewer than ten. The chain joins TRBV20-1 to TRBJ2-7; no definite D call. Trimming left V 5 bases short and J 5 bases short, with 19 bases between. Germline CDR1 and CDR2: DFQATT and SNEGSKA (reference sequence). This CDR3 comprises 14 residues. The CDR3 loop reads CSARSRTSSDEQYF. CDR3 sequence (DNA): TGCAGTGCTCGCTCTAGGACGTCATCCGACGAGCAGTACTTC.

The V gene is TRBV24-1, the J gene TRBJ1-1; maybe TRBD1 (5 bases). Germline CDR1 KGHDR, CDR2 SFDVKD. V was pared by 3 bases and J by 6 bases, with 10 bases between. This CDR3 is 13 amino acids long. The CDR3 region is CATSDPGRAEAFF. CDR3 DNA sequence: TGTGCCACCAGTGATCCAGGGCGGGCTGAAGCTTTCTTT.

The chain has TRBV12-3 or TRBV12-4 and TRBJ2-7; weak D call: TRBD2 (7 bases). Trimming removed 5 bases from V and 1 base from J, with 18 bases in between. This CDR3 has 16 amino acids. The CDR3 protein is CASSTTQGRGSYEQYF. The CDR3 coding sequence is TGTGCCAGCAGTACCACCCAGGGGAGGGGTTCCTACGAGCAGTACTTC.

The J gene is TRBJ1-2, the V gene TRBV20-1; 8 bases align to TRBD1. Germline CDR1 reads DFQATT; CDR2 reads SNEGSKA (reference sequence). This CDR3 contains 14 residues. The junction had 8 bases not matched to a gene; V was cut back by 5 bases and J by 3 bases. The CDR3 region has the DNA TGCAGTGCTCCAGGACAGGGTAGGGACTATGGCTACACCTTC. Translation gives CSAPGQGRDYGYTF.

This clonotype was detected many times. The CDR3 DNA reads as TGTGCCAGCAGAGGGAGCTCCTATAATTCACCCCTCCACTTT. Amino acids: CASRGSSYNSPLHF. The chain links TRBV12-3 or TRBV12-4 to TRBJ1-6; no definite D call. Trimming took 6 bases from V and 0 from J, leaving 6 bases between them. This CDR3 spans 14 amino acids.

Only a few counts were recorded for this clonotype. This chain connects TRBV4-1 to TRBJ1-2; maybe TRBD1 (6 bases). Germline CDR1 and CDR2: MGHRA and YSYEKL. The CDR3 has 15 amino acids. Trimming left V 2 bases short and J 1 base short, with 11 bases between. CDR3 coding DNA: TGCGCCAGCAGCCAAACAATACAGGGTAACTATGGCTACACCTTC. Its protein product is CASSQTIQGNYGYTF.

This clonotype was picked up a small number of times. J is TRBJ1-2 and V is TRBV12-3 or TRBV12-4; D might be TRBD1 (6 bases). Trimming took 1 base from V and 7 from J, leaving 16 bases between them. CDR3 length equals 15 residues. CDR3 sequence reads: CASSLGGQQVGGYTF. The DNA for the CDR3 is TGTGCCAGCAGTTTAGGGGGGCAGCAGGTTGGTGGCTACACCTTC.

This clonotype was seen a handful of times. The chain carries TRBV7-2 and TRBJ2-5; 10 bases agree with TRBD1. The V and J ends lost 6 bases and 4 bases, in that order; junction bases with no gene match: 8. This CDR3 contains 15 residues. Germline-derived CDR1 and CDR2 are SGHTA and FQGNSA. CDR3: CASRTTRTGGETQYF. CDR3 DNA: TGTGCCAGCAGGACCACCCGGACAGGGGGAGAGACCCAGTACTTC.

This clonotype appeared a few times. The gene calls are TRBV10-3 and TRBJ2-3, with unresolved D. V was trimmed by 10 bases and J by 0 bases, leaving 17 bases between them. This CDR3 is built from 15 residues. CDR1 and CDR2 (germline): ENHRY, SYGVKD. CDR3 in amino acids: CATTSHSGSTDTQYF. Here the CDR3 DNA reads TGTGCCACCACCTCTCACTCTGGGAGCACAGATACGCAGTATTTT.

The CDR3 protein is CASSQDFRQLYNEQFF. CDR3 nucleotides: TGTGCCAGCAGCCAAGATTTTCGGCAGCTATACAATGAGCAGTTCTTC. V gene TRBV14 combines with J gene TRBJ2-1; D call uncertain. With 0 bases removed from V and 4 bases from J, the gap between germline ends came to 13 bases. The germline V gene encodes CDR1 SGHDN and CDR2 FVKESK. CDR3 length: 16 residues.